This T cell receptor (beta chain) was sequenced in a study of blood T cell repertoires in COVID-19. Germline loops: CDR1 LGHDT, CDR2 YNNKEL (reference sequence). The junction had 10 bases not matched to a gene; V was cut back by 7 bases and J by 6 bases. This CDR3 has 14 amino acids. TCRdb keeps only in-frame clones here, not all; method: immunoSEQ multiplex PCR. This sample has roughly 130,000 clones, with around 80% found just once. This TCR came from a man between 70 and 80 years old with acute or convalescent COVID-19. Sample: peripheral blood. This chain links TRBV3-1 (or the pseudogene TRBV3-2) with TRBJ1-2, with 8 bases that match TRBD1. The CDR3 DNA reads as TGTGCCAGCAAGCAGGGGGCAGGGGAGGATGGCTACACCTTC. This gives the protein CASKQGAGEDGYTF.